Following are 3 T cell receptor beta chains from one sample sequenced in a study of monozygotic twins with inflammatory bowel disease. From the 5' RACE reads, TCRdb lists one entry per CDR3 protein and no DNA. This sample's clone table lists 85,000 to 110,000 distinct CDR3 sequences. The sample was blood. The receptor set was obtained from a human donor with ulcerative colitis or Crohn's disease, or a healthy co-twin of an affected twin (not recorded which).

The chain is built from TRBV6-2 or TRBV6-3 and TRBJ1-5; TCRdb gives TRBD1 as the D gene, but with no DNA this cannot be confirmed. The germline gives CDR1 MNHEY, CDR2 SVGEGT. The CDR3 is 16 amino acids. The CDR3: CASSPPRKGRNQPQHF.

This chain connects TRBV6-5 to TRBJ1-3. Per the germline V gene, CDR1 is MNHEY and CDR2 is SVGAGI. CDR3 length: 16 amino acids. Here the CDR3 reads CASSLFSMSSGNTIYF.

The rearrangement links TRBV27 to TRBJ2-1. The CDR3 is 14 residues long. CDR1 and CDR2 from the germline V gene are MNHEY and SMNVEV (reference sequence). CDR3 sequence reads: CASRGLSSYNEQFF.